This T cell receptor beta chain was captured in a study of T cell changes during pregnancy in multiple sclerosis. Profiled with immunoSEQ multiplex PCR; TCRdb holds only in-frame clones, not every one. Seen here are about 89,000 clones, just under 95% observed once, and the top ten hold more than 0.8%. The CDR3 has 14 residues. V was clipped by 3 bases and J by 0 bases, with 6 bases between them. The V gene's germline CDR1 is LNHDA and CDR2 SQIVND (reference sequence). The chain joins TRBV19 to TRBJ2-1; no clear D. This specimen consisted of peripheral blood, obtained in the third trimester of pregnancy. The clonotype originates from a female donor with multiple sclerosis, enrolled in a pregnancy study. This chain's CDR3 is CASSMMSSYNEQFF. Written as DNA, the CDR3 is TGTGCCAGTAGTATGATGAGCTCCTACAATGAGCAGTTCTTC. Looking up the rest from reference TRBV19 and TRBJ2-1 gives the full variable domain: DGGITQSPKYLFRKEGQNVTLSCEQNLNHDAMYWYRQDPGQGLRLIYYSQIVNDFQKGDIAEGYSVSREKKESFPLTVTSAQKNPTAFYLCASSMMSSYNEQFFGPGTRLTVL.